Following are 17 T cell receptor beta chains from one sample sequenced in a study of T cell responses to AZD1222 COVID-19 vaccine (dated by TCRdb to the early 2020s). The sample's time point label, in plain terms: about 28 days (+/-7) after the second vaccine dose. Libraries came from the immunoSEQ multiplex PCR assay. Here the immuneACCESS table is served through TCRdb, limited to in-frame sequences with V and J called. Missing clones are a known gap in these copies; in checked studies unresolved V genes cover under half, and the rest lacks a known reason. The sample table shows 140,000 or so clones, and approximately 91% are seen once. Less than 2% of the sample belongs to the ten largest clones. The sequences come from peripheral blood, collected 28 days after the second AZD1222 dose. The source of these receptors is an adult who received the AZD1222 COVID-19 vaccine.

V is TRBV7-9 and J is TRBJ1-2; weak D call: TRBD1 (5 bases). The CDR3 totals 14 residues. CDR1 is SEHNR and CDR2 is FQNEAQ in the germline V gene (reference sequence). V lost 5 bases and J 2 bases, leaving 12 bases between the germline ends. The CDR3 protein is CASSARDRNYGYTF. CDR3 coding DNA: TGTGCCAGCAGCGCAAGGGACCGAAACTATGGCTACACCTTC. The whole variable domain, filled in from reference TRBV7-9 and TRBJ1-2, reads DTGVSQNPRHKITKRGQNVTFRCDPISEHNRLYWYRQTLGQGPEFLTYFQNEAQLEKSRLLSDRFSAERPKGSFSTLEIQRTEQGDSAMYLCASSARDRNYGYTFGSGTRLTVV.

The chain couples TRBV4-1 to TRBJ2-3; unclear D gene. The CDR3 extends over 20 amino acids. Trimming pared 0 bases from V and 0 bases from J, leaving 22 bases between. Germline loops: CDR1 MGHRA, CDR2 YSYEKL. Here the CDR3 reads CASSQDRLKGIKQSTDTQYF. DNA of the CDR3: TGCGCCAGCAGCCAAGATCGGCTAAAAGGGATCAAGCAGAGCACAGATACGCAGTATTTT.

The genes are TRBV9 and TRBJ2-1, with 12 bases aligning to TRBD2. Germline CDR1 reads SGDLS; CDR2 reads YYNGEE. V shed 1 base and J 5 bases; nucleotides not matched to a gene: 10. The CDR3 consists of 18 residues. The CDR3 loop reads CASSVLPTSGSLNNEQFF. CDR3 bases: TGTGCCAGCAGCGTATTACCGACTAGCGGGAGTCTCAACAATGAGCAGTTCTTC. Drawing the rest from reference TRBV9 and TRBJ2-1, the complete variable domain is DSGVTQTPKHLITATGQRVTLRCSPRSGDLSVYWYQQSLDQGLQFLIQYYNGEERAKGNILERFSAQQFPDLHSELNLSSLELGDSALYFCASSVLPTSGSLNNEQFFGPGTRLTVL.

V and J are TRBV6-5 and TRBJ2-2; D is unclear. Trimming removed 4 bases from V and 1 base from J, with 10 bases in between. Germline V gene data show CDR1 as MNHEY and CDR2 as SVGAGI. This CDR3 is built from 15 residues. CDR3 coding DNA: TGTGCCAGCAGTTTGAGGAGACAGAACACCGGGGAGCTGTTTTTT. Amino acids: CASSLRRQNTGELFF.

The chain's CDR3 is CASTGQGGRTNYGYTF. CDR3 bases: TGTGCCAGTACGGGACAGGGAGGGAGAACTAACTATGGCTACACCTTC. The gene calls are TRBV19 and TRBJ1-2; 9 bases are a match to TRBD1. The CDR3 runs 16 residues. The germline V gene encodes CDR1 LNHDA and CDR2 SQIVND (reference sequence). V lost 7 bases and J lost 0; bases outside the gene matches: 9.

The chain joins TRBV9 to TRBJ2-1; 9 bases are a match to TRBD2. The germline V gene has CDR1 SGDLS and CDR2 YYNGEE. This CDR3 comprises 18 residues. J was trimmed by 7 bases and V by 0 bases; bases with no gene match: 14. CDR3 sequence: CASSVAPRGGGAENEQFF. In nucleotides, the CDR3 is TGTGCCAGCAGCGTAGCCCCAAGGGGCGGGGGGGCCGAGAATGAGCAGTTCTTC.

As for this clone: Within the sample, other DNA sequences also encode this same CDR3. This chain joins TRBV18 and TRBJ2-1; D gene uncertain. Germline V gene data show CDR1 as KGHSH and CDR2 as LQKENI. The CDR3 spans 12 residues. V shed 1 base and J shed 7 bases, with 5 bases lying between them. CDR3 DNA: TGTGCCAGCTCACCACAGGGAAATGAGCAGTTCTTC. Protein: CASSPQGNEQFF. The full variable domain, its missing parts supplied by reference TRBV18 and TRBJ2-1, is NAGVMQNPRHLVRRRGQEARLRCSPMKGHSHVYWYRQLPEEGLKFMVYLQKENIIDESGMPKERFSAEFPKEGPSILRIQQVVRGDSAAYFCASSPQGNEQFFGPGTRLTVL.

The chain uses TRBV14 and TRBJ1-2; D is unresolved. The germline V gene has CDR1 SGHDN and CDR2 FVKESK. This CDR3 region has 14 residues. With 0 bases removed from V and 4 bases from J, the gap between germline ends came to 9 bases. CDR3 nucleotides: TGTGCCAGCAGCCAAGACCCAGCCCCCTATGGCTACACCTTC. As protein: CASSQDPAPYGYTF.

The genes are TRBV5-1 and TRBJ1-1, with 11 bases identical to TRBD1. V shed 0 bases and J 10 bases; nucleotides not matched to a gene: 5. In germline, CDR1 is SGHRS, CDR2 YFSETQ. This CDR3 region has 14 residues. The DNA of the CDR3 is TGCGCCAGCAGCTTGGGGGACAGGGGGAAGTCAGCTTTCTTT. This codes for CASSLGDRGKSAFF.

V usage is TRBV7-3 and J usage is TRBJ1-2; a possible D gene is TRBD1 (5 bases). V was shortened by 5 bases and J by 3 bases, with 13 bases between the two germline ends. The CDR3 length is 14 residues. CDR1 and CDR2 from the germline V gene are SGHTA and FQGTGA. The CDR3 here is CASSPGGSDYGYTF. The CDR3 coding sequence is TGTGCCAGCAGCCCCGGGGGGTCGGACTATGGCTACACCTTC. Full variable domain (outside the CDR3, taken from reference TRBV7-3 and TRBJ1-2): GAGVSQTPSNKVTEKGKYVELRCDPISGHTALYWYRQSLGQGPEFLIYFQGTGAADDSGLPNDRFFAVRPEGSVSTLKIQRTERGDSAVYLCASSPGGSDYGYTFGSGTRLTVV.

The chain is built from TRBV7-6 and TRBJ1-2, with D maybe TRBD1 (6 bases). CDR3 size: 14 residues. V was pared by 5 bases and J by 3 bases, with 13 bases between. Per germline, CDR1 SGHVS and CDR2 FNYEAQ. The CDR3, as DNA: TGTGCCAGCAGCCCGAGGGGGGCAGACTATGGCTACACCTTC. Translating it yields CASSPRGADYGYTF. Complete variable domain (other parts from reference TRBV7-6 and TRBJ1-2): GAGVSQSPRYKVTKRGQDVALRCDPISGHVSLYWYRQALGQGPEFLTYFNYEAQQDKSGLPNDRFSAERPEGSISTLTIQRTEQRDSAMYRCASSPRGADYGYTFGSGTRLTVV.

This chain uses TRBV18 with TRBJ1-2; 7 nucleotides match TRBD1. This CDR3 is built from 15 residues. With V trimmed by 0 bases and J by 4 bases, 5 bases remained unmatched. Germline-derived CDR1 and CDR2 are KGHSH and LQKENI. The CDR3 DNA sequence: TGTGCCAGCTCACCACCGGGACAGCCTACCTATGGCTACACCTTC. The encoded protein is CASSPPGQPTYGYTF.

The CDR3 here is CASSHRQSSGTGDGYTF. Written as DNA, the CDR3 is TGCGCCAGCAGCCACCGACAATCGTCCGGGACAGGGGATGGCTACACCTTC. The rearrangement joins TRBV5-1 to TRBJ1-2; TRBD1 aligns across 10 bases. The CDR3 contains 17 residues. The germline CDR1 and CDR2 sequences are SGHRS and YFSETQ. V lost 4 bases and J lost 6; bases outside the gene matches: 15.

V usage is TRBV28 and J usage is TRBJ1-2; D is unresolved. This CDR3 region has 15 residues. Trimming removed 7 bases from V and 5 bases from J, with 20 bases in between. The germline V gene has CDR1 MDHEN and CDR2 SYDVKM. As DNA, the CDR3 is TGTGCCAGCACCAAAACGGCCCCACCTCTATATGGCTACACCTTC. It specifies CASTKTAPPLYGYTF.

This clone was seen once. Here the CDR3 reads CASSIAQGAGANVLTF. The CDR3 bases are TGTGCCAGCAGCATAGCACAGGGAGCTGGGGCCAACGTCCTGACTTTC. The chain recombines TRBV7-3 with TRBJ2-6; tentatively, D is TRBD1 (6 bases). Trimming took 5 bases from V and 2 from J, leaving 13 bases between them. Germline CDR1 and CDR2: SGHTA and FQGTGA. The CDR3 covers 16 residues.

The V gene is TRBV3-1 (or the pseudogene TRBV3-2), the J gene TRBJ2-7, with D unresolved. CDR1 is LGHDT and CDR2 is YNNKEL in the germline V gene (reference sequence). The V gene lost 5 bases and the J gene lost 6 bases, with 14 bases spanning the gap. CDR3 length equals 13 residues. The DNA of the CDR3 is TGTGCCAGCAGCGGTCTTCTGACTTCCGAGCAGTACTTC. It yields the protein CASSGLLTSEQYF.

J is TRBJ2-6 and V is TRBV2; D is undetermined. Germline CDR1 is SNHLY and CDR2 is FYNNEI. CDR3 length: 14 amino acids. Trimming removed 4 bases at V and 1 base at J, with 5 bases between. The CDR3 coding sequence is TGTGCCAGCAGTGCAGAGTCTGGGGCCAACGTCCTGACTTTC. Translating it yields CASSAESGANVLTF.